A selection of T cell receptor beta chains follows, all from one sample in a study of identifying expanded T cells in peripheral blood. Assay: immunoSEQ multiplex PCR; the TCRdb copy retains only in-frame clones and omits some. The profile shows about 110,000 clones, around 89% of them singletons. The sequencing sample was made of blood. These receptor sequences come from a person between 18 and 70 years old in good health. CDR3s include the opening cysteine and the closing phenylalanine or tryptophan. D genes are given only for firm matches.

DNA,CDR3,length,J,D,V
TGTGCCAGCAGCTTAGGAAGTTACCCCTACGAGCAGTACTTC,CASSLGSYPYEQYF,14,TRBJ2-7,NA,TRBV11-2
TGTGCCAGCAGGACTAGCACAGATACGCAGTATTTT,CASRTSTDTQYF,12,TRBJ2-3,NA,TRBV27
TGTGCCAGCGGTCTTGTTGGGGTTAGGGAGACCCAGTACTTC,CASGLVGVRETQYF,14,TRBJ2-5,NA,TRBV6-5
TGTGCCAGCAGTGCAGGGGAGCCGTCACCCCTCCACTTT,CASSAGEPSPLHF,13,TRBJ1-6,NA,TRBV6-5
TGCGCCAGCAGCTTGGAAGCGGGGACAGGGGGCTACACCTTC,CASSLEAGTGGYTF,14,TRBJ1-2,TRBD1,TRBV5-1
TGCAGCATGGGCGGCGACACTGAAGCTTTCTTT,CSMGGDTEAFF,11,TRBJ1-1,NA,TRBV29-1
TGTGCCAGCAGGACCCGGGGCCATAATGAAAAACTGTTTTTT,CASRTRGHNEKLFF,14,TRBJ1-4,NA,TRBV27
TGCAGCGTTGTCGGGGGTTTGAGTGGAGATACGCAGTATTTT,CSVVGGLSGDTQYF,14,TRBJ2-3,NA,TRBV29-1